The following is a T cell receptor (beta chain) sequence with its context. Its antigen is undetermined. The time point is: week 3, after first cycle of checkpoint inhibitor. TIE cells were CD3+ CD4- CD8+ CD45RA- CD45RO-high CD27- CCR7- memory T cells. These data originate in a study of blood T cell dynamics during melanoma immunotherapy. General study points: Cell-free DNA CDR3 sequences most resembled the immune-effector CD8+ subset, which was also most clonal.

Profiling relied on immunoSEQ multiplex PCR, and the TCRdb table lists in-frame clones only, not all of them. Of about 2,000 clones listed, roughly three quarters are singletons. Germline CDR1 reads SGHNT; CDR2 reads YYREEE (reference sequence). The CDR3 covers 16 residues. V shed 0 bases, J shed 0 bases, and the junction held 4 bases outside the gene matches. The chain recombines TRBV5-4 with TRBJ1-2; 8 nucleotides align to TRBD1. This sample comprised CD8+ T cells from blood, obtained from a patient treated with checkpoint blockade. The sequence derives from a human donor with melanoma. CDR3 sequence (DNA): TGTGCCAGCAGCTTGGTGGGGACAGGTGCTAACTATGGCTACACCTTC. Translation: CASSLVGTGANYGYTF.